Included here is one TCR beta chain sequence, with context. What it recognizes is unknown. A 5'RACE reaction primed in the constant segment made cDNA libraries of TCR alpha and TCR beta, and these carried sample barcodes and UMIs. TCRdb ran MiXCR on the 5' RACE reads and lists one entry per CDR3 protein. The table lists roughly 280,000 distinct CDR3 sequences, 7% to 10% of them singletons. CDR1 is MNHNY and CDR2 is SVGAGI in the germline V gene (reference sequence). The CDR3 is made up of 15 amino acids. With 6 bases removed from V and 4 bases from J, the gap between germline ends came to 15 bases. The data originate from a study of T-cell memory formation after mild COVID-19. General study findings and limits: Clones that contracted from day 15 to 85 had balanced CD4/CD8; later expanders were CD4+ biased.

This chain links TRBV6-6 with TRBJ1-4; no firm D call. This TCR derives from a man aged 18 to 29 who had mild COVID-19 (a few samples of this study predate the infection). Cell type and time point are not known. The sequenced material came from PBMCs or a T cell subset sorted from them (not recorded which). The CDR3 coding sequence is TGTGCCAGCAGCCCCGCTCGACGGGTTAATGAAAAACTGTTTTTT. Its protein product is CASSPARRVNEKLFF.